This T cell receptor beta chain was retrieved from a study of OX40 agonist ivuxolimab in advanced cancers. Study-level results: Which antigen the expanded peripheral T cells recognized is unknown. Dose levels from 0.1 to 3.0 mg/kg saw CD4+ and CD8+ blood T cells expand clonally by week 6.

The assay was immunoSEQ multiplex PCR, and TCRdb's table has in-frame clones only and misses some. Altogether about 19,000 clones are present, 70% to 90% being singletons, with the ten largest covering about an eighth. As regards this clone: The antigen remains unidentified.

Per germline, CDR1 MGHRA and CDR2 YSYEKL. This CDR3 is 15 amino acids long. The V and J ends lost 1 base and 4 bases respectively, with 13 bases between them. The material was CD4+ or CD8+ T cells sorted from blood, obtained in a trial of the OX40 agonist ivuxolimab. The chain links TRBV4-1 to TRBJ2-5; D assignment may be TRBD1 or TRBD2 (5 bases each). The receptor was derived from an adult with an advanced solid tumor such as melanoma, head and neck, liver or kidney cancer. The CDR3 is CASSQAAGTGETQYF. The CDR3 bases are TGCGCCAGCAGCCAAGCGGCAGGGACCGGAGAGACCCAGTACTTC.